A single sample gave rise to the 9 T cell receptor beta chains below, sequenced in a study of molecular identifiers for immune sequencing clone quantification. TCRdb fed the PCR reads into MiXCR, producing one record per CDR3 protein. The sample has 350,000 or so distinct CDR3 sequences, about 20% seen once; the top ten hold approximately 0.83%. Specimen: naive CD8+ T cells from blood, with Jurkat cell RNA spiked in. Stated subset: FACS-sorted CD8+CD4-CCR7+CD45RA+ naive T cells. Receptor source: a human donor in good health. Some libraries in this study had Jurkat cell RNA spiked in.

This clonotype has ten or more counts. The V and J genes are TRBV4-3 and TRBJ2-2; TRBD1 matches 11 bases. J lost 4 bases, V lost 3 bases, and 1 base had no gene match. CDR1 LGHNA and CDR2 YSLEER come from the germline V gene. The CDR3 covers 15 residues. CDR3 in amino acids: CASSQDRGRTGELFF. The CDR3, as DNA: TGCGCCAGCAGCCAGGACAGGGGGCGCACCGGGGAGCTGTTTTTT.

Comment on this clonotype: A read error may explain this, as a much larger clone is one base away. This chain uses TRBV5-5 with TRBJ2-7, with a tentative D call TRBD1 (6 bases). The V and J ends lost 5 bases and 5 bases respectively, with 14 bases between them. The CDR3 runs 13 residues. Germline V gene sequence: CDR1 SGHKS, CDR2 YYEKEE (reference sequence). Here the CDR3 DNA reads TGTGCCAGCAGGTTCGGTGGGGGCGACGAGCAGTACTTC. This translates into CASRFGGGDEQYF.

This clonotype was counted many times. The CDR3 loop is CAISEPGTSPDTQYF. CDR3 in DNA: TGTGCCATCAGTGAGCCCGGGACTAGTCCAGATACGCAGTATTTT. The rearrangement joins TRBV10-3 to TRBJ2-3, with TRBD2 identical over 8 bases. Trimming at V came to 2 bases and at J to 4 bases, leaving 5 bases not matched to a gene. The CDR3 consists of 15 residues. CDR1 ENHRY and CDR2 SYGVKD come from the germline V gene.

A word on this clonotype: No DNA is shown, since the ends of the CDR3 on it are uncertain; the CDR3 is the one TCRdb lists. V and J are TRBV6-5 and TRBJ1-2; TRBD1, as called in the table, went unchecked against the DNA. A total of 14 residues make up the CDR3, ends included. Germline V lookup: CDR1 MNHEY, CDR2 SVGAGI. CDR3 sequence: CTSSYGTFNYGCTF.

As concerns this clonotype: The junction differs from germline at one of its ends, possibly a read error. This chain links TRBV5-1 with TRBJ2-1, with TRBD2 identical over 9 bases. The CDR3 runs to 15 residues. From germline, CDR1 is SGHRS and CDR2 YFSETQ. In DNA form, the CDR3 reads TGCGCCAGCAGTCAGACTAGCGGTCCCTACAATGAGCAGCTCTTC. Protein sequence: CASSQTSGPYNEQLF.

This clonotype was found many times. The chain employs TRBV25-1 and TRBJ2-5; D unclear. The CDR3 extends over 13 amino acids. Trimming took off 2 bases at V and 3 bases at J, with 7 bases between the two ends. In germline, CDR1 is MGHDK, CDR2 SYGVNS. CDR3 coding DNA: TGTGCCAGCAGTGAACGGTCAGAAGAGACCCAGTACTTC. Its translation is CASSERSEETQYF.

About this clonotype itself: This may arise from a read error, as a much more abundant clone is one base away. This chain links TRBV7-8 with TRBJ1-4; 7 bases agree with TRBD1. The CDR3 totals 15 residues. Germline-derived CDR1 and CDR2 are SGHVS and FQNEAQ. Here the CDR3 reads CASRAGTATNERLFF. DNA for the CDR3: TGTGCCAGCAGAGCCGGGACAGCAACTAATGAAAGACTGTTTTTT.

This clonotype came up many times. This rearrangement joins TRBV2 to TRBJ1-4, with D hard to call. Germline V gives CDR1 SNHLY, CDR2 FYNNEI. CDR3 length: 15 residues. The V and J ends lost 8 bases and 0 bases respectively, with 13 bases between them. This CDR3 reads CASLKSLATNEKLFF. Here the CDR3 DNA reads TGTGCCAGCCTAAAAAGTCTCGCAACTAATGAAAAACTGTTTTTT.

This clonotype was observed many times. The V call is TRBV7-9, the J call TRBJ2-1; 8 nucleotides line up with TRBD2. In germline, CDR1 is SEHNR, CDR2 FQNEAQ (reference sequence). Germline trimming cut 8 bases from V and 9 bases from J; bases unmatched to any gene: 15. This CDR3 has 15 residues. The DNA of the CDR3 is TGTGCCAGCTTCAGCTTGTCGGGGGGGCCATCTGAGCAGTTCTTC. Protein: CASFSLSGGPSEQFF.